The 2 T cell receptor beta chains listed next were all sequenced from one sample in a study of T cells expressing NK-cell markers. Following a re-call of the 5' RACE reads, TCRdb has one entry per CDR3 protein and lacks DNA. The table lists some 600,000 distinct CDR3 sequences. Sequencing was done on a sample of blood T cells: a sorted CD56 or NKG2C T cell subset, CD4+ or CD8+ T cells, or bulk PBMC T cells (not recorded which). The receptors derive from a man aged 18 to 29 in good health.

The chain is built from TRBV28 and TRBJ2-5. Germline lookup yields CDR1 MDHEN and CDR2 SYDVKM. The CDR3 totals 15 residues. The CDR3 loop reads CASSFLTPIKETQYF.

J is TRBJ1-5 and V is TRBV6-5; TCRdb indicates TRBD1, and absent DNA this call remains unverified. There are 15 residues in the CDR3. Per germline, CDR1 MNHEY and CDR2 SVGAGI. The CDR3 reads CASSHRGSGNQPQHF.